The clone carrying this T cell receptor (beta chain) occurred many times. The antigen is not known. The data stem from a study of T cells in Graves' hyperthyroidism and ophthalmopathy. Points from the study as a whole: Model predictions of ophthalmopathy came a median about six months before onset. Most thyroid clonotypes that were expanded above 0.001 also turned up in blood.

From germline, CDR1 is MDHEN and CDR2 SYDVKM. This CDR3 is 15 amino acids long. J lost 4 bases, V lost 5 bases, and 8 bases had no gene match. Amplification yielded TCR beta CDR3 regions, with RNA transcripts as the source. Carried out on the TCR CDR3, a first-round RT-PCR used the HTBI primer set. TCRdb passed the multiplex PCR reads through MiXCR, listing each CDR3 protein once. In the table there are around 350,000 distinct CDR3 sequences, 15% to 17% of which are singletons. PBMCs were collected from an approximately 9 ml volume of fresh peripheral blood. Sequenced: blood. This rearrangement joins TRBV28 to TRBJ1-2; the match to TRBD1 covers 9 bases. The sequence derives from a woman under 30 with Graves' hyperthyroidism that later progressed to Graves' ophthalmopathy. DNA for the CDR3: TGTGCCAGCAGTCCGATGACAGGGGGATCCTATGGCTACACCTTC. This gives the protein CASSPMTGGSYGYTF.